This T cell receptor beta chain was sequenced for a study of blood T cell repertoires in COVID-19. At the level of the study: PBMCs, B-cell-depleted T cells, or T cells were the source of the cDNA or gDNA that made up the material.

Sequencing was performed with immunoSEQ multiplex PCR; in TCRdb, only in-frame clones are kept and a portion is missing. The sample yields some 250,000 clones, about four fifths seen once. Germline-derived CDR1 and CDR2 are ENHRY and SYGVKD. The germline V and J ends were trimmed by 6 bases and 0 bases, with 8 bases remaining between them. The CDR3 is made up of 13 amino acids. The clonotype originates from a woman at least 80 years old with acute or convalescent COVID-19. The specimen sequenced was peripheral blood. The chain recombines TRBV10-3 with TRBJ1-1; D unclear. The CDR3 DNA reads as TGTGCCATCAGAGGGAGGGTGAACACTGAAGCTTTCTTT. Residues: CAIRGRVNTEAFF.